The sequence of this T cell receptor (beta chain) was determined in a study of cytotoxic CD8 clonotypes in ibrutinib-treated CLL. Whole-study context: Patients gave response samples after a median about eleven months of treatment, range 6 to 36.

Deep sequencing aimed at 1 in 200,000 to 1 in 1 million T cells' resolution. Produced via immunoSEQ multiplex PCR; TCRdb's table is partial and in-frame only. In the table there are hundreds of thousands of clones, roughly 79% of which are singletons. Trimming shortened V by 6 bases and J by 0 bases, and 11 bases separated the two germline ends. Germline V gene lookup returns CDR1 MNHEY and CDR2 SVGAGI. The CDR3 spans 14 residues. Study conclusions and caveats: Public clonotypes showed up rarely, and on treatment they shrank or held steady.

For this clone: The antigen remains undetermined.

This sample comprised PBMCs, obtained before ibrutinib treatment. The chain is built from TRBV6-5 and TRBJ1-1, with TRBD1 as a possible D gene (6 bases). The origin of this receptor is a human donor with chronic lymphocytic leukemia. CDR3 sequence (DNA): TGTGCCAGCAGGTCGGACAGAATGAACACTGAAGCTTTCTTT. Translating it yields CASRSDRMNTEAFF.